This T cell receptor (beta chain) comes out of a study of spatial heterogeneity in lung cancer. Study at large: The study consistently detected more beta-chain than alpha-chain sequences. The study, taken as a whole, reports: How many expanded intratumoral alpha and beta TCRs were present tracked the tumor mutation count, which was a count of nonsynonymous mutations. Coverage of tumor T cells, by estimate, reached 6% to 8% for alpha chains and 13% for beta chains.

Time point denoted: sample taken at primary tumor resection. Trimming took 5 bases from V and 1 from J; bases not matched to a gene: 10. This CDR3 spans 16 amino acids. Per germline, CDR1 SGHAT and CDR2 FQNNGV. TCRdb independently ran MiXCR on the 5' RACE reads; one entry per CDR3 protein. The sample holds about 100,000 distinct CDR3 sequences, 4.4% seen once. This clonotype was detected ten times or more. Its specificity is unknown. The sequencing used lung tumor tissue, collected at surgery. The chain links TRBV11-2 to TRBJ2-5; 7 positions match TRBD2. The TCR was taken from a male donor with early-stage non-small cell lung cancer. The CDR3 DNA reads as TGTGCCAGCAGCAGGAGTCTAGCGGAGAGCCAAGAGACCCAGTACTTC. Translation: CASSRSLAESQETQYF.